This note documents a single T cell receptor beta chain sequence. Its antigen is not known. These data are taken from a study of T cell repertoires in cytomegalovirus infection. Turning to the study itself: Both recently identified HLA-C-restricted and well-studied HLA-B-restricted CMV epitopes were used in the study. Both a matching HLA type and CMV infection were indicated by public TCR beta signatures.

TCRdb itself ran the reads through MiXCR, one entry per CDR3 protein. Here the sample spans 80,000 to 95,000 distinct CDR3 sequences, about 31% being singletons. Whole-study results and caveats: Totalled public TCR beta family frequency picked out people who carried CMV plus the relevant HLA. The ex vivo response was dominated by HLA-C-restricted CMV-specific TCR beta clonotypes.

V lost 4 bases, J lost 3 bases, and 2 bases stayed unmatched. Germline V gives CDR1 LNHDA, CDR2 SQIVND (reference sequence). The CDR3 runs 13 residues. Sequences were derived from CD8+ T cells from cultured PBMCs, sampled from culture after CMV antigen stimulation. This receptor was obtained from a human donor in good health (CMV status not recorded). Some clones in this sample may be carry-over from other donors' samples. V and J are TRBV19 and TRBJ2-5; 7 positions match TRBD1. The CDR3 sequence is CASSTGTEETQYF. The CDR3 DNA sequence: TGTGCCAGTAGTACCGGGACAGAAGAGACCCAGTACTTC.